The 17 T cell receptor beta chains presented below share a single source sample, sequenced in a study of shared clonotypes between healthy human individuals (TCRdb year 2020). Library preparation employed the immunoSEQ multiplex PCR assay. Drawn from immuneACCESS, this table holds only the in-frame rearrangements with V and J called that TCRdb kept. Clones are partly lost; checked studies trace under half to an unresolved V gene and leave the rest unexplained. The sample table contains hundreds of thousands of clones; only one count was recorded for roughly 98% of them. Together, the top ten hold 0.3% of the sample. For the CD8 naive samples, CD45RO-negative cells were positively selected for CCR7, yielding a CD45RA+CCR7+ population from which TemRA cells were excluded. Sequencing was done on a sample of naive CD8+ T cells sorted from blood. The cell subset or site tag for this specimen amounts to: CD45RA+CCR7+. These receptor sequences come from a man younger than 40 in good health.

The rearrangement links TRBV27 to TRBJ1-1; D perhaps matches TRBD1 (6 bases). Trimming removed 5 bases from V and 12 bases from J, with 22 bases in between. CDR1 and CDR2 (germline): MNHEY, SMNVEV (reference sequence). The CDR3 spans 14 residues. The CDR3 bases are TGTGCCAGCAGTCCGTGGACAGAGCAGACCGCCACTTTCTTT. Protein sequence: CASSPWTEQTATFF.

The V gene is TRBV14, the J gene TRBJ2-7; D remains unclear. The CDR3 runs to 11 residues. The V gene's germline CDR1 is SGHDN and CDR2 FVKESK. Between the trimmed V and J ends, which lost 2 bases and 4 bases, there was a span of 3 bases. CDR3 bases: TGTGCCAGCAGCCAACGGTACGAGCAGTACTTC. It yields the protein CASSQRYEQYF.

This chain connects TRBV6-1 to TRBJ1-2, with a tentative D call TRBD1 (6 bases). The CDR3 sequence is 14 residues long. Deletions cut 1 base from V and 4 bases from J, with 10 bases between. Per the germline V gene, CDR1 is MNHNS and CDR2 is SASEGT. The CDR3 DNA reads as TGTGCCAGCAGTGAAGTACAGGGATCCTATGGCTACACCTTC. Translation: CASSEVQGSYGYTF.

V gene TRBV5-1 combines with J gene TRBJ1-1; D is perhaps TRBD1 (5 bases). V was clipped by 1 base and J by 3 bases, with 13 bases between them. CDR1 and CDR2 from the germline V gene are SGHRS and YFSETQ. The CDR3 extends over 15 amino acids. CDR3 nucleotides: TGCGCCAGCAGCTTGTGGGGGGACGGATACACTGAAGCTTTCTTT. Its translation: CASSLWGDGYTEAFF.

The chain uses TRBV27 and TRBJ2-5; tentative D call: TRBD1 (5 bases). This CDR3 is 14 amino acids long. The germline gives CDR1 MNHEY, CDR2 SMNVEV (reference sequence). The V and J ends lost 2 bases and 5 bases respectively, with 12 bases between them. CDR3 sequence reads: CASSLVRAGETQYF. The CDR3 DNA follows: TGTGCCAGCAGTTTAGTCAGGGCCGGGGAGACCCAGTACTTC.

The rearrangement uses TRBV7-9 and TRBJ1-1, with D perhaps matching TRBD1 (5 bases). V lost 7 bases and J 3 bases, leaving 21 bases between the germline ends. Germline V CDR1 and CDR2: SEHNR, FQNEAQ (reference sequence). This CDR3 contains 16 residues. In nucleotides, the CDR3 is TGTGCCAGCAACCTCGGGGGAGGGGCTTTGGACACTGAAGCTTTCTTT. It codes for CASNLGGGALDTEAFF. Complete variable domain (other parts from reference TRBV7-9 and TRBJ1-1): DTGVSQNPRHKITKRGQNVTFRCDPISEHNRLYWYRQTLGQGPEFLTYFQNEAQLEKSRLLSDRFSAERPKGSFSTLEIQRTEQGDSAMYLCASNLGGGALDTEAFFGQGTRLTVV.

The chain recombines TRBV6-1 with TRBJ2-3, with 10 bases fitting TRBD1. The germline CDR1 and CDR2 sequences are MNHNS and SASEGT. V was clipped by 1 base and J by 5 bases; unmatched bases: 0. This CDR3 is built from 14 residues. DNA for the CDR3: TGTGCCAGCAGTGAAGGGACAGGGGGAGATACGCAGTATTTT. Translated, it gives CASSEGTGGDTQYF.

As regards this clone: Other nucleotide sequences from this sample produce the same CDR3. The rearrangement uses TRBV7-9 and TRBJ2-7; D not resolved. V gave up 1 base and J gave up 1 base, with 8 bases separating them. The CDR3 runs to 14 residues. CDR1 and CDR2 from the germline V gene are SEHNR and FQNEAQ (reference sequence). The CDR3 DNA is TGTGCCAGCAGCTTAGTCGGCTCTTCCTACGAGCAGTACTTC. Its translation is CASSLVGSSYEQYF. Using reference TRBV7-9 and TRBJ2-7 for the parts outside the CDR3, the full variable domain is DTGVSQNPRHKITKRGQNVTFRCDPISEHNRLYWYRQTLGQGPEFLTYFQNEAQLEKSRLLSDRFSAERPKGSFSTLEIQRTEQGDSAMYLCASSLVGSSYEQYFGPGTRLTVT.

The gene calls are TRBV10-3 and TRBJ2-7, with D perhaps TRBD1 or TRBD2 (5 bases each). The germline V and J ends were trimmed by 10 bases and 4 bases, with 17 bases remaining between them. CDR1 and CDR2 from the germline V gene are ENHRY and SYGVKD. There are 13 residues in the CDR3. CDR3 sequence: CATRGPSGYEQYF. The DNA for the CDR3 is TGTGCCACCCGGGGACCCTCGGGGTACGAGCAGTACTTC.

The chain recombines TRBV28 with TRBJ2-7; TRBD2 matches at 9 bases. J gave up 3 bases and V 3 bases, and 6 bases lay outside the gene matches. This CDR3 spans 15 amino acids. Germline values: CDR1 MDHEN, CDR2 SYDVKM. CDR3 residues: CASSFHQAGGYEQYF. The CDR3 DNA sequence: TGTGCCAGCAGTTTCCACCAAGCGGGAGGCTACGAGCAGTACTTC.

The chain is built from TRBV27 and TRBJ2-7, with a possible D match to TRBD1 (6 bases). Germline CDR1 and CDR2: MNHEY and SMNVEV (reference sequence). Trimming took off 5 bases at V and 3 bases at J, with 17 bases between the two ends. This CDR3 spans 15 amino acids. The DNA for the CDR3 is TGTGCCAGCAGTCAACTTAAAATACAGGGCTACGAGCAGTACTTC. Amino acids: CASSQLKIQGYEQYF.

This chain joins TRBV4-3 and TRBJ2-3; TRBD2 agrees at 7 bases. The germline gives CDR1 LGHNA, CDR2 YSLEER. After removal of 0 bases from V and 0 bases from J, the junction contained 3 bases not matched to a gene. The CDR3 covers 16 residues. The CDR3: CASSQDERDSTDTQYF. CDR3 sequence (DNA): TGCGCCAGCAGCCAAGATGAGCGGGATAGCACAGATACGCAGTATTTT.

The chain employs TRBV29-1 and TRBJ2-7; 7 bases match TRBD1. J lost 7 bases, V lost 7 bases, and 7 bases had no gene match. The CDR3 covers 11 residues. Looked up from germline, CDR1 is SQVTM and CDR2 is ANQGSEA. The CDR3 DNA reads TGCAGCGGAGGACAGGACGGAGAGCAGTACTTC. It translates to CSGGQDGEQYF.

The chain links TRBV19 to TRBJ1-5; tentatively, D is TRBD1 (5 bases). The length of the CDR3 is 14 residues. CDR1 and CDR2 from the germline V gene are LNHDA and SQIVND (reference sequence). With 2 bases removed from V and 7 bases from J, the gap between germline ends came to 12 bases. In nucleotides, the CDR3 is TGTGCCAGTAGTATATCCGACAGTAGGCAGCCCCAGCATTTT. This codes for CASSISDSRQPQHF.

This sequence joins TRBV2 and TRBJ2-5, with D hard to call. CDR3 size: 11 residues. Trimming stripped 7 bases from V and 5 bases from J, with 8 bases between. Germline assignment: CDR1 SNHLY and CDR2 FYNNEI. This chain's CDR3 is CASMGWETQYF. CDR3 DNA sequence: TGTGCCAGCATGGGGTGGGAGACCCAGTACTTC.

V and J are TRBV11-3 and TRBJ1-5; TRBD1 might be the D (6 bases). Germline V gives CDR1 SGHNT, CDR2 YENEEA. The CDR3 runs 16 residues. The germline V and J ends were trimmed by 5 bases and 3 bases, with 17 bases remaining between them. The CDR3 DNA follows: TGTGCCAGCAGCCCCCCGATACAGGGAATCAATCAGCCCCAGCATTTT. It codes for CASSPPIQGINQPQHF.

The gene calls are TRBV6-5 and TRBJ1-2; D ambiguous. Per the germline V gene, CDR1 is MNHEY and CDR2 is SVGAGI. This CDR3 is 15 amino acids long. Trimming shortened V by 5 bases and J by 2 bases, and 15 bases separated the two germline ends. This chain's CDR3 is CASSPSLPGNYGYTF. CDR3 bases: TGTGCCAGCAGTCCTTCCCTACCTGGGAACTATGGCTACACCTTC.